This entry concerns a single T cell receptor beta chain. Its antigen remains undetermined. Base qualities were left out, and no much larger clone turns up one base away. The sample originates from a study of OX40 agonist ivuxolimab in advanced cancers. Notes on the research overall: Ivuxolimab was an agonistic, fully human IgG2 monoclonal antibody directed against OX40 (CD134), a costimulatory receptor. Intravenous ivuxolimab was administered to patients every 2 weeks at six dose levels: 0.01, 0.1, 0.3, 1.5, 3 and 10 mg/kg. Among the 50 to 55 dose-escalation patients, around 19 had hepatocellular carcinoma, roughly 15 melanoma, 9 renal cell carcinoma and 9 head and neck cancer. In the dose-escalation cohort, 65% to 90% of patients were male, and the mean age was roughly 60 years, with a range of roughly 20 to 79. Patients were allowed to have had prior anti-PD-1, anti-PD-L1 or anti-CTLA-4 therapy, and more than 35% of the dose-escalation patients had been treated with checkpoint inhibitors. Partial responses occurred in three dose-escalation patients: two with cutaneous melanoma and one with hepatocellular carcinoma. The point of sequencing TCRbeta in the periphery was to test whether ivuxolimab changed TCR sequence diversity and drove clonal T-cell expansion. The monotherapy dose-escalation portion (N of about 52 patients) of the phase I ivuxolimab trial is reported in the paper.

Genomic DNA was isolated from the sorted cells so that the TCRbeta CDR3 region could be sequenced. The immunoSEQ Assay was used for sequencing of TCRbeta CDR3 regions. The immuneACCESS repertoire file appears here via TCRdb, limited to in-frame rearrangements. These files lack a portion of the clones; in checked studies, under half of the deficit traces to unresolved V genes, and the cause of the others is not known. The sample has 60,000 to 75,000 clones on record, 85% to 90% of them singletons. The ten largest account for around 3.7% of the sample. The research as a whole found: On average, CD8+ T cells showed more expanded clones than CD4+ T cells after ivuxolimab. Clonal expansion of both CD4+ and CD8+ blood T cells was observed from baseline to week 6 at doses 0.1 to 3.0 mg/kg. Low levels of normalized T-cell clonal expansion were also seen in some patients who did not respond. In the 0.1-3.0 mg/kg groups, partial responders had among the lowest normalized peripheral clonal expansion, particularly in CD8+ T cells. The antigen specificity of the clonally expanded peripheral T cells was not determined.

The trial excluded patients who had a history of autoimmune disease or who were on systemic immunosuppression. In every dose cohort, peripheral blood was drawn for TCR sequencing at baseline, cycle 4 day 1, and cycle 7 day 1. The samples were drawn from a first-in-human, open-label, multicenter phase I dose-escalation trial of ivuxolimab. Adults with locally advanced or metastatic melanoma, renal cell, hepatocellular, or head and neck squamous cell carcinoma were enrolled in the trial. CD4+ and CD8+ T cells were sorted separately from peripheral blood before TCR sequencing. Sequences MDHEN (CDR1) and SYDVKM (CDR2) are obtained from the germline V gene. V drops 3 bases and J drops 7 bases, leaving 6 bases in between. From the cysteine through the phenylalanine, the CDR3 covers 11 amino acids. The only DNA kept is the CDR3, 33 bases in frame from the first base.

The TCR comes from an adult with an advanced solid tumor such as melanoma, head and neck, liver or kidney cancer. The sequence is built from TRBV28 and TRBJ1-2, with no reliable assignment of the D segment. The material was CD4+ or CD8+ T cells sorted from blood, obtained in a trial of the OX40 agonist ivuxolimab. The CDR3 has the sequence CASSFLSGYTF. The DNA sequence follows: TGTGCCAGCAGTTTTTTAAGTGGCTACACCTTC.